This TCR beta chain was sequenced in a study of beta chain features in type 1 diabetes. The wider study: Age, gender, cell numbers and subset yield matched between patients and controls.

Every bit of the isolated RNA underwent reverse transcription, so sequencing read expressed TCRB transcripts. Libraries were prepared by immunoSEQ multiplex PCR; TCRdb keeps only in-frame clonotypes and omits some of them. Among roughly 250,000 clones listed, 9% to 10% were seen once. Germline lookup yields CDR1 SGHRS and CDR2 YFSETQ. V dropped 2 bases and J dropped 1 base, with 8 bases sitting between them. This CDR3 is 14 amino acids long. The sample holds a few counts of this clone. The sequence was obtained from a woman younger than 35 in good health. This chain connects TRBV5-1 to TRBJ2-3; D is possibly TRBD2 (5 bases). The sequencing sample was made of naive CD4+ T cells from blood. This CDR3 reads CASSFNSGTDTQYF. The CDR3 DNA is TGCGCCAGCAGCTTTAATAGCGGCACAGATACGCAGTATTTT.